Listed below are T cell receptor beta chains from one sample, sequenced in a study of early T cells in non-severe SARS-CoV-2 infection. Using its own MiXCR run on the 5' RACE reads, TCRdb lists one record per CDR3 protein. This sample has some 63,000 distinct CDR3 sequences, with 10% to 15% found just once. The sequenced sample consisted of whole blood. The receptors here all came from an adult who was a healthcare worker with PCR-confirmed SARS-CoV-2 infection or an uninfected control (not recorded which). Both conserved end residues are part of each CDR3. The D gene is left open where the match is weak. Clone size appears in some rows only: once, few, many, or a class for an expanded clone.

d_call,j_call,clone_size,v_call,cdr3_aa,cdr3_nt
NA,TRBJ1-6,many,TRBV10-3,CATLDNSYNSPLHF,TGTGCCACTCTGGACAACTCCTATAATTCACCCCTCCACTTT
TRBD1,TRBJ1-3,NA,TRBV28,CASSYETGATGNTIYF,TGTGCCAGCAGTTACGAGACAGGGGCAACTGGAAACACCATATATTTT
NA,TRBJ2-7,many,TRBV4-1,CASSPPHRTYEQYF,TGCGCCAGCAGCCCCCCACACAGGACCTACGAGCAGTACTTC
NA,TRBJ1-1,many,TRBV11-2,CASSLTGNTEAFF,TGTGCCAGCAGCTTAACTGGGAACACTGAAGCTTTCTTT
TRBD1,TRBJ1-4,many,TRBV4-3,CASSQADRDNEKLFF,TGCGCCAGCAGCCAAGCTGACAGGGATAATGAAAAACTGTTTTTT
NA,TRBJ2-7,few,TRBV2,CASSPQWEQYF,TGTGCCAGCAGTCCCCAATGGGAGCAGTACTTC
NA,TRBJ1-1,many,TRBV15,CATSRDTNTEAFF,TGTGCCACCAGCAGAGACACGAACACTGAAGCTTTCTTT
NA,TRBJ2-5,few,TRBV3-1,CASSHVETQYF,TGTGCCAGCAGCCACGTTGAGACCCAGTACTTC
NA,TRBJ1-4,many,TRBV27,CASGPGTNEKLFF,TGTGCCAGCGGACCGGGAACTAATGAAAAACTGTTTTTT
NA,TRBJ2-5,many,TRBV20-1,CSAIRQETQYF,TGCAGTGCTATCCGTCAAGAGACCCAGTACTTC
NA,TRBJ1-2,few,TRBV19,CASTAAAVSNYGYTF,TGTGCCAGTACCGCGGCGGCAGTTTCGAACTATGGCTACACCTTC
NA,TRBJ2-7,NA,TRBV29-1,CSVGHGMTYEQYF,TGCAGCGTTGGACACGGGATGACCTACGAGCAGTACTTC
TRBD2,TRBJ2-3,many,TRBV4-1,CASSPKGLAGGTSNTDTQYF,TGCGCCAGCAGCCCGAAAGGACTAGCGGGGGGGACATCGAACACAGATACGCAGTATTTT
NA,TRBJ1-5,many,TRBV9,CASSVQYYQGPQHF,TGTGCCAGCAGCGTACAATACTACCAGGGGCCCCAGCATTTT
NA,TRBJ2-2,many,TRBV29-1,CSVGTYRDPGELFF,TGCAGCGTTGGTACATACAGGGATCCCGGGGAGCTGTTTTTT
NA,TRBJ2-1,many,TRBV6-6,CASSSRESPDYNEQFF,TGTGCCAGCAGTTCTCGGGAGAGTCCGGACTACAATGAGCAGTTCTTC
NA,TRBJ1-5,NA,TRBV6-5,CASSSGPPQHF,TGTGCCAGCAGTTCGGGGCCGCCCCAGCATTTT
NA,TRBJ1-4,many,TRBV7-2,CASRNGRSTNEKLFF,TGTGCCAGCAGGAACGGACGGTCAACTAATGAAAAACTGTTTTTT
NA,TRBJ2-1,few,TRBV5-1,CASSLPGSGINEQFF,TGCGCCAGCAGCCTACCGGGATCAGGGATAAATGAGCAGTTCTTC
NA,TRBJ2-7,NA,TRBV4-1,CASSPTGMAGAPYEQYF,TGCGCCAGCAGCCCCACAGGCATGGCAGGGGCCCCCTACGAGCAGTACTTC
NA,TRBJ1-2,many,TRBV5-1,CASIKQPASEISGGYTF,TGCGCCAGCATCAAACAACCAGCAAGCGAGATTAGTGGAGGCTACACCTTC
NA,TRBJ2-2,many,TRBV7-9,CASSLGQAPGGELFF,TGTGCCAGCAGCTTAGGACAGGCACCCGGCGGGGAGCTGTTTTTT
TRBD1,TRBJ2-1,few,TRBV6-5,CASSYHGQGAAYNEQFF,TGTGCCAGCAGTTACCACGGACAGGGGGCGGCCTACAATGAGCAGTTCTTC
TRBD2,TRBJ2-5,NA,TRBV20-1,CSARDPSGGTQYF,TGCAGTGCTAGAGATCCCAGCGGGGGGACCCAGTACTTC
TRBD1,TRBJ1-1,NA,TRBV7-2,CASSQGQGPVNTEAFF,TGTGCCAGCAGCCAGGGACAGGGGCCCGTGAACACTGAAGCTTTCTTT
NA,TRBJ2-5,many,TRBV3-1,CASSQGIAPGLPEETQYF,TGTGCCAGCAGCCAAGGTATCGCCCCGGGACTCCCAGAAGAGACCCAGTACTTC
NA,TRBJ2-1,NA,TRBV12-3/TRBV12-4,CASSPIRLEQFF,TGTGCCAGCAGTCCCATTAGGCTAGAGCAGTTCTTC
NA,TRBJ2-5,many,TRBV5-5,CASSPMDGAAQYF,TGTGCCAGCAGCCCAATGGATGGTGCAGCTCAGTACTTC
NA,TRBJ1-6,many,TRBV11-2,CASSLRQGNSPLHF,TGTGCCAGCAGCTTAAGGCAGGGTAATTCACCCCTCCACTTT
NA,TRBJ1-1,NA,TRBV21-1,CASSPEMTEAFF,TGTGCCAGCAGCCCCGAAATGACTGAAGCTTTCTTT
TRBD2,TRBJ2-5,few,TRBV9,CASSVDLAGGRETQYF,TGTGCCAGCAGCGTAGACCTAGCGGGGGGACGGGAGACCCAGTACTTC
NA,TRBJ2-2,few,TRBV5-1,CASSGKETGELFF,TGCGCCAGCAGCGGGAAGGAGACCGGGGAGCTGTTTTTT
TRBD1,TRBJ1-5,NA,TRBV4-1,CASSQPGTVQPQHF,TGCGCCAGCAGCCAACCCGGGACAGTTCAGCCCCAGCATTTT